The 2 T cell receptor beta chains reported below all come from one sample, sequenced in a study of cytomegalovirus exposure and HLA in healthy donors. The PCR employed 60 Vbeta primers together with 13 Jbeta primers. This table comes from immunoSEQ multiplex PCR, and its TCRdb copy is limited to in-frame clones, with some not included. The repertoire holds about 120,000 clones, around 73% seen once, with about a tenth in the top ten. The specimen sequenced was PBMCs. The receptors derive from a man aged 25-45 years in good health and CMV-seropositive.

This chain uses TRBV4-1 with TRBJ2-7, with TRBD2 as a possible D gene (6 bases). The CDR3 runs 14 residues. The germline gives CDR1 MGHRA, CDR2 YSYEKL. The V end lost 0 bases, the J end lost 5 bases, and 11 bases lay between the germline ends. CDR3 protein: CASSQDRTIHEQYF. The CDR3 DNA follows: TGCGCCAGCAGCCAAGATAGGACTATCCACGAGCAGTACTTC.

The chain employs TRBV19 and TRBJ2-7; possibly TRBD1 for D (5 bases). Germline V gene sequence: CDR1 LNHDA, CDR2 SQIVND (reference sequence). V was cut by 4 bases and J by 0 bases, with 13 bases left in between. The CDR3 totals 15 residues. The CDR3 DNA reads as TGTGCCAGTAGTACCCTCGCAGGGCCCTCCTACGAGCAGTACTTC. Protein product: CASSTLAGPSYEQYF.